These T cell receptor beta chains were read from a single sample in a study of CD8 T cells in Susac syndrome. Using its own MiXCR run on the immunoSEQ multiplex PCR reads, TCRdb lists one record per CDR3 protein. The sample includes 120,000 to 150,000 distinct CDR3 sequences, about 95% seen only once; the top ten take 0.095% to 0.14%. Material: CD4+ T cells from PBMCs. These receptors originate from a human donor with multiple sclerosis. Each CDR3 is given with its conserved first and last residue. Fields, in order: D gene, V gene, clone size, J gene, CDR3 length, CDR3 protein, CDR3 DNA. D genes are given only for firm matches. The size of a clone is reported for some rows only, either as once, few or many, or as a class for expanded clones.

>-|TRBV30|-|TRBJ1-1|13
CAWSPRMNTEAFF
TGTGCCTGGAGCCCCAGGATGAACACTGAAGCTTTCTTT
>-|TRBV5-1|-|TRBJ2-6|17
CASSKTGAASGANVLTF
TGCGCCAGCTCAAAGACAGGCGCGGCATCTGGGGCCAACGTCCTGACTTTC
>TRBD2|TRBV4-1|-|TRBJ2-7|15
CASSHLTSASYEQYF
TGCGCCAGCAGCCATCTTACTAGCGCCAGTTACGAGCAGTACTTC
>-|TRBV3-1|-|TRBJ1-1|15
CASSPQYPVNTEAFF
TGTGCCAGCAGCCCGCAATACCCGGTGAACACTGAAGCTTTCTTT
>TRBD1|TRBV15|-|TRBJ2-7|18
CATSRPPGRQGANYEQYF
TGTGCCACCAGCAGACCTCCCGGTAGACAGGGTGCGAACTACGAGCAGTACTTC
>-|TRBV20-1|-|TRBJ1-2|15
CSARDLVDTIYGYTF
TGCAGTGCTAGAGATCTCGTTGACACCATCTATGGCTACACCTTC
>TRBD2|TRBV20-1|once|TRBJ2-7|17
CSARDFRAGTSSSEQYF
TGCAGTGCTAGAGATTTCAGGGCCGGGACTAGCTCAAGCGAGCAGTACTTC
>TRBD2|TRBV3-1|-|TRBJ2-5|16
CASSQQAGGPSETQYF
TGTGCCAGCAGCCAACAAGCGGGGGGGCCGAGCGAGACCCAGTACTTC
>TRBD2|TRBV7-2|-|TRBJ2-7|13
CASSLDASGAPYF
TGTGCCAGCAGCTTAGACGCTAGCGGTGCCCCGTACTTC
>TRBD1|TRBV4-1|-|TRBJ1-2|16
CASSQDRLDRADGYTF
TGCGCCAGCAGCCAAGACCGGTTGGACAGGGCGGATGGCTACACCTTC
>-|TRBV9|-|TRBJ1-4|16
CASSVGLRAFNEKLFF
TGTGCCAGCAGCGTGGGACTCCGGGCTTTTAATGAAAAACTGTTTTTT
>-|TRBV12-3/TRBV12-4|few|TRBJ2-5|14
CASSSSGTQETQYF
TGTGCCAGCAGTTCCTCCGGGACCCAAGAGACCCAGTACTTC
>-|TRBV12-3/TRBV12-4|-|TRBJ1-1|12
CASTTGWAEAFF
TGTGCCAGCACCACAGGGTGGGCTGAAGCTTTCTTT
>TRBD1|TRBV29-1|-|TRBJ2-1|14
CSVRWGTGGNEQFF
TGCAGCGTTCGTTGGGGGACAGGGGGCAATGAGCAGTTCTTC
>TRBD1|TRBV28|-|TRBJ2-5|14
CASSGVSGGETQYF
TGTGCCAGCAGTGGCGTCTCAGGGGGAGAGACCCAGTACTTC
>TRBD2|TRBV9|-|TRBJ2-7|15
CASSVLSSGSYEQYF
TGTGCCAGCAGCGTACTGTCTAGCGGCTCCTACGAGCAGTACTTC
>-|TRBV29-1|-|TRBJ2-2|15
CSVDSGLANTGELFF
TGCAGCGTTGATTCGGGGCTCGCGAACACCGGGGAGCTGTTTTTT
>TRBD2|TRBV7-9|-|TRBJ2-1|13
CASSSVAGGRQFF
TGTGCCAGCAGCTCCGTAGCGGGGGGGAGGCAGTTCTTC
>-|TRBV20-1|-|TRBJ1-6|14
CSARVQSLGSPLHF
TGCAGTGCTAGAGTCCAGTCCCTTGGATCACCCCTCCACTTT
>-|TRBV6-1|-|TRBJ1-5|13
CASSAGLEQPQHF
TGTGCCAGCAGTGCAGGGTTGGAGCAGCCCCAGCATTTT
>TRBD2|TRBV20-1|-|TRBJ2-1|16
CSARDPGLAGQNEQFF
TGCAGTGCTAGAGATCCGGGACTAGCGGGTCAAAATGAGCAGTTCTTC
>-|TRBV5-1|-|TRBJ2-1|15
CASSSGGSRGGEQFF
TGCGCCAGCAGCTCTGGAGGGTCTAGAGGCGGCGAGCAGTTCTTC
>-|TRBV9|-|TRBJ1-3|16
CASSVGALPSGNTIYF
TGTGCCAGCAGCGTAGGGGCCCTACCCTCTGGAAACACCATATATTTT
>TRBD2|TRBV14|once|TRBJ2-2|18
CASSQVGLAGERTGELFF
TGTGCCAGCAGCCAAGTAGGACTAGCGGGAGAAAGAACCGGGGAGCTGTTTTTT
>TRBD1|TRBV7-2|-|TRBJ2-3|18
CASSLLARTGGNTDTQYF
TGTGCCAGCAGCCTCCTAGCCCGGACAGGTGGGAACACAGATACGCAGTATTTT
>-|TRBV11-2|once|TRBJ1-2|13
CASSLAIGTGYTF
TGTGCCAGCAGCTTAGCGATAGGTACGGGCTACACCTTC
>-|TRBV27|-|TRBJ2-5|14
CASSSRAYQETQYF
TGTGCCAGCAGTTCCCGGGCTTACCAAGAGACCCAGTACTTC
>-|TRBV20-1|-|TRBJ2-2|14
CSARVSVGNGELFF
TGCAGTGCTAGAGTATCGGTGGGGAACGGGGAGCTGTTTTTT
>TRBD1|TRBV30|-|TRBJ1-1|11
CAWRGDSEAFF
TGTGCCTGGAGAGGGGACAGTGAAGCTTTCTTT
>-|TRBV6-2/TRBV6-3|-|TRBJ2-7|13
CASIKTPSYEQYF
TGTGCCAGCATAAAAACCCCCTCCTACGAGCAGTACTTC
>-|TRBV4-3|-|TRBJ1-6|15
CASSQVQAPNSPLHF
TGCGCCAGCAGCCAAGTTCAGGCTCCGAATTCACCCCTCCACTTT
>TRBD2|TRBV20-1|-|TRBJ2-7|15
CSARDSGTSSYEQYF
TGCAGTGCTAGAGATAGTGGGACTAGCTCCTACGAGCAGTACTTC
>TRBD1|TRBV4-3|-|TRBJ2-2|14
CASRRTGGTGELFF
TGCGCCAGCCGTCGGACAGGGGGCACCGGGGAGCTGTTTTTT
>-|TRBV5-4|-|TRBJ2-5|15
CASSRAGRKQETQYF
TGTGCCAGCAGCCGGGCCGGACGGAAACAAGAGACCCAGTACTTC
>-|TRBV15|-|TRBJ2-7|13
CATSRTASYEQYF
TGTGCCACCAGCAGGACAGCATCCTACGAGCAGTACTTC
>TRBD2|TRBV20-1|-|TRBJ2-3|15
CSAPRLAGGLDTQYF
TGCAGTGCTCCTCGACTAGCGGGGGGGCTAGATACGCAGTATTTT
>-|TRBV24-1|-|TRBJ2-7|15
CATSDPDLPPYEQYF
TGTGCCACCAGTGATCCGGACTTACCCCCCTACGAGCAGTACTTC
>-|TRBV28|-|TRBJ1-1|13
CASSSYMNTEAFF
TGTGCCAGCAGTTCTTACATGAACACTGAAGCTTTCTTT
>TRBD1|TRBV20-1|once|TRBJ1-1|15
CSANRDRVTNTEAFF
TGCAGTGCCAACCGGGACAGGGTGACGAACACTGAAGCTTTCTTT
>TRBD2|TRBV28|-|TRBJ2-1|16
CASSPSSSGRYNEQFF
TGTGCCAGCAGCCCCTCGTCCAGCGGGAGGTACAATGAGCAGTTCTTC
>-|TRBV9|-|TRBJ1-1|12
CASTRGNTEAFF
TGTGCCAGCACTCGGGGGAACACTGAAGCTTTCTTT